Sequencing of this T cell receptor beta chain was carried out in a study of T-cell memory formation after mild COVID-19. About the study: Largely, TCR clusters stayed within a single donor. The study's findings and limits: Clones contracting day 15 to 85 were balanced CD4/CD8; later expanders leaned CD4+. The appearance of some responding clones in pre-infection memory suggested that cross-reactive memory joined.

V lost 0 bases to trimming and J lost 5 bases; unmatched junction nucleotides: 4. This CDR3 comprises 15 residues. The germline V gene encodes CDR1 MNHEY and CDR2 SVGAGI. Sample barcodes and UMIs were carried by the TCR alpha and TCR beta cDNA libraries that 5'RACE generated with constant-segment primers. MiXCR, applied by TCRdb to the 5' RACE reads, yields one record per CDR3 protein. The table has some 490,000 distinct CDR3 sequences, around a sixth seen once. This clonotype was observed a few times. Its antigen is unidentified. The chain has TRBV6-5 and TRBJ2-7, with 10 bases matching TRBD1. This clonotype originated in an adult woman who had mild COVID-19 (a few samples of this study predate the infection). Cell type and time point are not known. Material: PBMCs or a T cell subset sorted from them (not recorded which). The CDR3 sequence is CASSYSTDRGNEQYF. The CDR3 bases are TGTGCCAGCAGTTACTCGACGGACAGGGGGAACGAGCAGTACTTC.